The source of this TCR beta chain is a study of OX40 agonist ivuxolimab in advanced cancers. The assay was immunoSEQ multiplex PCR, and TCRdb's table has in-frame clones only and misses some. Here the sample spans around 100,000 clones, roughly 91% being singletons. The sequences come from CD4+ or CD8+ T cells sorted from blood, collected in a trial of the OX40 agonist ivuxolimab. The receptor was isolated from an adult with an advanced solid tumor such as melanoma, head and neck, liver or kidney cancer.

The CDR3: CASSSGRGVTEAFF. The CDR3 bases are TGTGCCAGCAGTTCAGGCAGGGGGGTGACTGAAGCTTTCTTT. The chain recombines TRBV28 with TRBJ1-1, with 7 bases lining up with TRBD1. Germline CDR1 is MDHEN and CDR2 is SYDVKM. The ends lost 4 bases at V and 5 bases at J; junction bases unmatched: 7. The CDR3 contains 14 residues.